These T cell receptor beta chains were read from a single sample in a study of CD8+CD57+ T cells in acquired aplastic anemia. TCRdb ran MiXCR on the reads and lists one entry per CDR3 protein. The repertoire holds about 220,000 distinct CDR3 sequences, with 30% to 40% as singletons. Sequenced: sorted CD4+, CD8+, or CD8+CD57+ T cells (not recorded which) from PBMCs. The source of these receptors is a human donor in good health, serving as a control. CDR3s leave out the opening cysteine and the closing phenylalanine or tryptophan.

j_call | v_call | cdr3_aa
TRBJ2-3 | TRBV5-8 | ASTGATDTQY
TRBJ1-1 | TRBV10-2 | AGRNTGGNTEAF
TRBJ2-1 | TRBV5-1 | ASSYQPGSLENEQF
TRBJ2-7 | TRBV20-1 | SARDPGGDEQY
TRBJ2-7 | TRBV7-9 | ASSPTGGARQY
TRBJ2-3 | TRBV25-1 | ASGSFTDTQY
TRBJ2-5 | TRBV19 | ASSIFNGQETQY
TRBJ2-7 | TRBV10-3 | AISETVGSIWARHEQY
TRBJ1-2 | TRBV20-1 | SASLWGMETYGYT
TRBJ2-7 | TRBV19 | ASSITGTTYEQY
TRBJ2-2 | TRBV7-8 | ASSLVSPVLTGELF
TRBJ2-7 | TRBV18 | ASSPFGAYEQY
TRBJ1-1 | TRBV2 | ASSEETGGRAF
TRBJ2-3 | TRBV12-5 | ASGFREVSGTDTQY
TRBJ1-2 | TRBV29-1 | SVEEQGTIYGYT
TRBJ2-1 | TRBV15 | ATSRDLAGGAYNEQF
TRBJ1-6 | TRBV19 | ASSIVSRGNSPLH
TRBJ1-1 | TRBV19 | ASRSPLGVGNTEAF
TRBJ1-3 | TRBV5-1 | ASSLDGGSSGNTIY
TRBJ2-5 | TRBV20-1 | SARETGGEETQY
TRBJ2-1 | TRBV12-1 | ASSSTGGTSGGSSYNEQF
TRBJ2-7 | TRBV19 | ASTPGEQY
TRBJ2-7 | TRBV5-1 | ASSLAGRSEQY